This T cell receptor (beta chain) was identified in a study of T cell responses to AZD1222 COVID-19 vaccine. With respect to this clone: Its antigen remains unknown.

General study findings and limits: The sample set comprised mostly white British donors with more females, and clonal diversity was possibly underestimated. Baseline testing showed seropositivity in only six or seven AZD1222 recipients. Nearly half of spike-specific TCRs reportedly target variant regions that are unmutated in the B.1.351 and B.1.1.7 variants.

The CDR3 covers 11 residues. Germline assignment: CDR1 LGHDT and CDR2 YNNKEL (reference sequence). Trimming shortened V by 1 base and J by 10 bases, and 5 bases separated the two germline ends. Only in-frame clones appear in the TCRdb table, and some are missing; sequencing was by immunoSEQ multiplex PCR. The sample shows more than 140,000 clones, over 90% of them seen only once. The rearrangement uses TRBV3-1 (or the pseudogene TRBV3-2) and TRBJ2-1, with D unclear. This TCR was recovered from an adult in good health. This specimen consisted of peripheral blood, obtained on day 0 of MenACWY control vaccination. In DNA form, the CDR3 reads TGTGCCAGCAGCCAAGGTGGGGAGCAGTTCTTC. Translating gives CASSQGGEQFF.